The following is a T cell receptor beta chain sequence with its context. Assay used: immunoSEQ multiplex PCR; TCRdb lists only in-frame clones, some missing. The sample contains about 70,000 clones, around nine tenths of which appear only once. The data belong to a study of blood T cell repertoires in COVID-19. This CDR3 contains 11 residues. V dropped 6 bases and J dropped 10 bases, with 10 bases sitting between them. Germline-derived CDR1 and CDR2 are MDHEN and SYDVKM. The specimen was peripheral blood. The genes are TRBV28 and TRBJ2-1; D not certain. This sequence was found in a man aged 45-65 years with acute or convalescent COVID-19. CDR3 residues: CASSREWEQFF. In DNA form, the CDR3 reads TGTGCCAGCAGCCGAGAATGGGAGCAGTTCTTC. The full variable domain, rest sourced from reference TRBV28 and TRBJ2-1, is DVKVTQSSRYLVKRTGEKVFLECVQDMDHENMFWYRQDPGLGLRLIYFSYDVKMKEKGDIPEGYSVSREKKERFSLILESASTNQTSMYLCASSREWEQFFGPGTRLTVL.